The next 23 T cell receptor beta chains were all read from a single sample in a study of T cell repertoires in cytomegalovirus infection. TCRdb reanalysed the reads using MiXCR and keeps one entry per CDR3 protein. Altogether some 200,000 distinct CDR3 sequences are present, roughly 20% being singletons, with the ten largest covering approximately 3%. What was sequenced was PBMCs. These TCRs come from a human donor in good health (CMV status not recorded). Some clones in this sample may be carry-over from other donors' samples.

The genes are TRBV5-1 and TRBJ1-5; 7 bases are a match to TRBD1. The CDR3 contains 14 residues. The junction had 10 bases not matched to a gene; V was cut back by 4 bases and J by 9 bases. Per the germline V gene, CDR1 is SGHRS and CDR2 is YFSETQ. For the CDR3, the DNA is TGCGCCAGCAGCCGGGACAGCCAGGGTGGGCCCCAGCATTTT. Its protein product is CASSRDSQGGPQHF.

This clonotype was seen ten or more times. The chain combines TRBV7-2 with TRBJ2-5, with TRBD1 identical over 7 bases. Trimming cost V 5 bases and J 4 bases; bases outside gene matches: 7. Germline-derived CDR1 and CDR2 are SGHTA and FQGNSA. The CDR3 contains 14 residues. The CDR3 reads CASSPDRVLETQYF. In DNA, the CDR3 is TGTGCCAGCAGCCCCGACAGGGTGCTAGAGACCCAGTACTTC.

This chain uses TRBV29-1 with TRBJ2-5; a weak D match, TRBD1 (5 bases). Trimming removed 6 bases at V and 5 bases at J, with 19 bases between. In germline, CDR1 is SQVTM, CDR2 ANQGSEA. The CDR3 is made up of 14 amino acids. The CDR3 nucleotides read TGCAGCGTCCCAAGGGGTACTGGGTCGGAGACCCAGTACTTC. Its translation is CSVPRGTGSETQYF. The full variable domain, in which reference TRBV29-1 and TRBJ2-5 provide the parts outside the CDR3, is SAVISQKPSRDICQRGTSLTIQCQVDSQVTMMFWYRQQPGQSLTLIATANQGSEATYESGFVIDKFPISRPNLTFSTLTVSNMSPEDSSIYLCSVPRGTGSETQYFGPGTRLLVL.

This clonotype was found a few times. J is TRBJ1-4 and V is TRBV2; 8 bases agree with TRBD1. This CDR3 contains 14 residues. The junction had 6 bases not matched to a gene; V was cut back by 5 bases and J by 7 bases. Germline CDR1 SNHLY, CDR2 FYNNEI. In DNA, the CDR3 is TGTGCCAGCAGTTCCGGGACAGGACGTGAAAAACTGTTTTTT. The encoded protein is CASSSGTGREKLFF. The entire variable domain, with the rest obtained from reference TRBV2 and TRBJ1-4, is as follows: EPEVTQTPSHQVTQMGQEVILRCVPISNHLYFYWYRQILGQKVEFLVSFYNNEISEKSEIFDDQFSVERPDGSNFTLKIRSTKLEDSAMYFCASSSGTGREKLFFGSGTQLSVL.

This clonotype was found many times. V and J are TRBV7-2 and TRBJ1-1; no clear D gene. The V end lost 2 bases, the J end lost 0 bases, and 7 bases lay between the germline ends. CDR1 is SGHTA and CDR2 is FQGNSA in the germline V gene. CDR3 length equals 14 residues. CDR3 nucleotide sequence: TGTGCCAGCAGCTTAAACGGAGTGAACACTGAAGCTTTCTTT. Translated, it gives CASSLNGVNTEAFF.

The chain employs TRBV29-1 and TRBJ2-1; TRBD2 might be the D (5 bases). CDR1 and CDR2 from the germline V gene are SQVTM and ANQGSEA. V lost 4 bases to trimming and J lost 7 bases, with 17 bases between them. The length of the CDR3 is 14 residues. CDR3 region: CSVAKPSGLNEQFF. The CDR3, as DNA: TGCAGCGTTGCCAAACCCAGCGGCTTAAATGAGCAGTTCTTC.

In this sample, this clonotype turned up a few times. The CDR3 is CSARDWRGEDTQYF. The DNA of the CDR3 is TGCAGTGCTAGAGATTGGCGGGGGGAAGATACGCAGTATTTT. The chain combines TRBV20-1 with TRBJ2-3; 8 nucleotides agree with TRBD2. J gave up 5 bases and V 0 bases, and 4 bases lay outside the gene matches. The germline CDR1 and CDR2 sequences are DFQATT and SNEGSKA (reference sequence). This CDR3 has 14 residues.

This clonotype was seen a few times. The chain uses TRBV5-1 and TRBJ2-5, with D perhaps matching TRBD1 (6 bases). The CDR3 covers 15 residues. With 5 bases removed from V and 1 base from J, the gap between germline ends came to 15 bases. CDR1 and CDR2 (germline): SGHRS, YFSETQ. CDR3 sequence (DNA): TGCGCCAGCAGGCCCAGGGGCCCCCTCCAAGAGACCCAGTACTTC. Its protein is CASRPRGPLQETQYF.

This clonotype has at least ten counts. This sequence joins TRBV7-9 and TRBJ1-5; the D is unclear. There are 12 residues in the CDR3. Germline V gene sequence: CDR1 SEHNR, CDR2 FQNEAQ (reference sequence). Deletions cut 5 bases from V and 13 bases from J, with 15 bases between. The DNA of the CDR3 is TGTGCCAGCAGCCCATATGGGAGGGTACAGCATTTT. As protein: CASSPYGRVQHF.

This clonotype was seen more than once but under ten times. The chain joins TRBV12-3 or TRBV12-4 to TRBJ2-1; D may be TRBD1 (6 bases). This CDR3 is 14 amino acids long. The germline V and J ends were trimmed by 3 bases and 6 bases, with 12 bases remaining between them. The CDR3 DNA follows: TGTGCCAGCAGTTTTTCAGACAGGAGCAATGAGCAGTTCTTC. It encodes CASSFSDRSNEQFF.

This clonotype was counted ten times or more. The V gene is TRBV7-9, the J gene TRBJ2-5; 7 nucleotides match TRBD2. Germline values: CDR1 SEHNR, CDR2 FQNEAQ (reference sequence). The CDR3 has 15 residues. V lost 3 bases, J lost 2 bases, and 6 bases stayed unmatched. The CDR3 region has the DNA TGTGCCAGCAGCTTTCCTAGCGGAGTGCAAGAGACCCAGTACTTC. The encoded protein is CASSFPSGVQETQYF. Using reference TRBV7-9 and TRBJ2-5 for the parts outside the CDR3, the full variable domain is DTGVSQNPRHKITKRGQNVTFRCDPISEHNRLYWYRQTLGQGPEFLTYFQNEAQLEKSRLLSDRFSAERPKGSFSTLEIQRTEQGDSAMYLCASSFPSGVQETQYFGPGTRLLVL.

V usage is TRBV28 and J usage is TRBJ1-4; TRBD1 matches at 7 bases. Trimming at V came to 6 bases and at J to 5 bases, leaving 9 bases not matched to a gene. The germline CDR1 and CDR2 sequences are MDHEN and SYDVKM. This CDR3 comprises 15 residues. CDR3 loop: CASSLGLGQNEKLFF. The CDR3 DNA follows: TGTGCCAGCAGCCTTGGGTTGGGACAGAATGAAAAACTGTTTTTT.

This clonotype was recorded only once. The chain joins TRBV29-1 to TRBJ2-3; 10 bases are a match to TRBD2. With 1 base clipped from V and 5 bases from J, the junction kept 6 bases outside the gene matches. In germline, CDR1 is SQVTM, CDR2 ANQGSEA. The CDR3 is made up of 15 amino acids. This CDR3 reads CSVEGWLAGVDTQYF. The DNA of the CDR3 is TGCAGCGTTGAAGGTTGGCTAGCGGGAGTAGATACGCAGTATTTT.

This clonotype was detected ten times or more. The chain links TRBV20-1 to TRBJ1-1, with no clear D. The V end was cut by 0 bases, the J end by 1 base, with 9 bases between. Germline CDR1 and CDR2: DFQATT and SNEGSKA (reference sequence). The CDR3 is 14 amino acids. The CDR3 bases are TGCAGTGCTAGAGATCGCCGGAGGAACACTGAAGCTTTCTTT. Its protein is CSARDRRRNTEAFF.

This clonotype has only a few counts. The chain combines TRBV19 with TRBJ2-1, with TRBD2 matching over 7 bases. V lost 5 bases to trimming and J lost 0 bases; unmatched junction nucleotides: 10. The germline CDR1 and CDR2 sequences are LNHDA and SQIVND (reference sequence). This CDR3 is 17 amino acids long. In DNA form, the CDR3 reads TGTGCCAGTAGTCCCCGGAGAGCGGGGAGCTCCTACAATGAGCAGTTCTTC. It yields the protein CASSPRRAGSSYNEQFF.

The chain uses TRBV9 and TRBJ2-3, with 10 bases identical to TRBD1. V dropped 4 bases and J dropped 5; count of bases not matched to a gene: 10. Germline CDR1 reads SGDLS; CDR2 reads YYNGEE. The CDR3 has 16 amino acids. Here the CDR3 DNA reads TGTGCCAGCAGCAGGCGACAGGGGGCGTTAGGAGATACGCAGTATTTT. Encoded protein: CASSRRQGALGDTQYF.

In this sample, this clonotype turned up many times. The chain joins TRBV7-9 to TRBJ2-1; D is possibly TRBD2 (5 bases). This CDR3 region has 11 residues. The V and J ends lost 4 bases and 9 bases respectively, with 7 bases between them. Germline V gene sequence: CDR1 SEHNR, CDR2 FQNEAQ (reference sequence). The CDR3 reads CASSSGVEQFF. The CDR3 DNA sequence: TGTGCCAGCAGCTCCGGGGTTGAGCAGTTCTTC.

The gene calls are TRBV7-9 and TRBJ1-5; D remains unclear. Germline-derived CDR1 and CDR2 are SEHNR and FQNEAQ (reference sequence). Trimming left V 2 bases short and J 3 bases short, with 14 bases between. The CDR3 is made up of 16 amino acids. The CDR3 region is CASSLSGGIDNQPQHF. CDR3 bases: TGTGCCAGCAGCTTATCAGGAGGGATAGACAATCAGCCCCAGCATTTT.

This clonotype has a count of ten or more. The V call is TRBV7-9, the J call TRBJ1-1, with D possibly being TRBD1 (6 bases). CDR1 and CDR2 (germline): SEHNR, FQNEAQ (reference sequence). CDR3 length: 12 amino acids. V lost 3 bases to trimming and J lost 9 bases, with 11 bases between them. CDR3 DNA sequence: TGTGCCAGCAGCTTGGGTACAGGGCAAGCTTTCTTT. Amino acids: CASSLGTGQAFF.

This clonotype was picked up many times. V usage is TRBV7-2 and J usage is TRBJ1-1, with D maybe TRBD1 (5 bases). Germline V gene sequence: CDR1 SGHTA, CDR2 FQGNSA. Trimming shortened V by 3 bases and J by 10 bases, and 15 bases separated the two germline ends. The CDR3 length is 13 residues. CDR3 sequence reads: CASSFGGGSAAFF. CDR3 nucleotides: TGTGCCAGCAGCTTTGGGGGGGGGTCGGCAGCTTTCTTT.

In this sample, this clonotype turned up many times. The rearrangement links TRBV12-3 or TRBV12-4 to TRBJ2-2, with TRBD1 matching 10 bases. After removal of 2 bases from V and 7 bases from J, the junction contained 7 bases not matched to a gene. The CDR3 has 16 residues. CDR3 DNA: TGTGCCAGCAGTTTACTGGGACAGGGGTTTGGCGGGGAGCTGTTTTTT. It codes for CASSLLGQGFGGELFF.

This sequence joins TRBV5-1 and TRBJ2-7; D is perhaps TRBD1 or TRBD2 (5 bases each). V was pared by 0 bases and J by 2 bases, with 15 bases between. The V gene's germline CDR1 is SGHRS and CDR2 YFSETQ. The CDR3 is 16 residues long. The CDR3 spells CASSLAAGTGPYEQYF. CDR3 in DNA: TGCGCCAGCAGCTTGGCGGCCGGGACGGGACCCTACGAGCAGTACTTC.

This clonotype was seen a few times. J is TRBJ2-5 and V is TRBV7-6, with D possibly TRBD2 on 7 matching bases. The V and J ends lost 1 base and 4 bases respectively, with 10 bases between them. The CDR3 is 14 amino acids. Germline V gene data show CDR1 as SGHVS and CDR2 as FNYEAQ. Here the CDR3 reads CASSLEGGPETQYF. The DNA of the CDR3 is TGTGCCAGCAGCTTAGAGGGGGGGCCAGAGACCCAGTACTTC.